This passage covers 9 T cell receptor beta chains from one sample sequenced in a study. TCRdb independently ran MiXCR on the 5' RACE reads; one entry per CDR3 protein. The sample carries around 6,200 distinct CDR3 sequences, nearly 60% recorded once. The sample comprised naive CD4+ T cells sorted from blood. Documented subset: naive CD4+ T cells, CD4+CD45RA+CD25-. These receptors all stem from a female donor with breast cancer.

This clonotype occurred a few times. This chain uses TRBV4-1 with TRBJ1-5; D might be TRBD1 (5 bases). Germline-derived CDR1 and CDR2 are MGHRA and YSYEKL. With 1 base removed from V and 1 base from J, the gap between germline ends came to 11 bases. The length of the CDR3 is 16 residues. The CDR3 region is CASSQAPRGSNQPQHF. The CDR3 DNA reads TGCGCCAGCAGCCAAGCACCGCGGGGGAGCAATCAGCCCCAGCATTTT.

This chain joins TRBV18 and TRBJ1-1; no clear D gene. V was pared by 3 bases and J by 6 bases, with 5 bases between. This CDR3 region has 11 residues. Looked up from germline, CDR1 is KGHSH and CDR2 is LQKENI. This CDR3 reads CASSPGAEAFF. CDR3 nucleotide sequence: TGTGCCAGCTCACCGGGCGCTGAAGCTTTCTTT. Full variable domain (missing parts from reference TRBV18 and TRBJ1-1): NAGVMQNPRHLVRRRGQEARLRCSPMKGHSHVYWYRQLPEEGLKFMVYLQKENIIDESGMPKERFSAEFPKEGPSILRIQQVVRGDSAAYFCASSPGAEAFFGQGTRLTVV.

This clonotype was seen once. The chain carries TRBV20-1 and TRBJ2-7, with 12 bases identical to TRBD2. Per the germline V gene, CDR1 is DFQATT and CDR2 is SNEGSKA (reference sequence). The CDR3 length is 16 residues. V lost 2 bases to trimming and J lost 3 bases; unmatched junction nucleotides: 8. CDR3 in amino acids: CSARPPTSGSSYEQYF. In DNA form, the CDR3 reads TGCAGTGCTAGACCTCCGACTAGCGGGAGTAGCTACGAGCAGTACTTC.

The table lists this clonotype with a few counts. The chain recombines TRBV4-3 with TRBJ1-5; the D is unclear. The CDR3 sequence is 13 residues long. Trimming stripped 0 bases from V and 3 bases from J, with 3 bases between. The V gene's germline CDR1 is LGHNA and CDR2 YSLEER. Here the CDR3 reads CASSQDANQPQHF. The CDR3 DNA reads as TGCGCCAGCAGCCAAGATGCCAATCAGCCCCAGCATTTT.

The chain couples TRBV6-5 to TRBJ2-1; 11 bases agree with TRBD2. The V gene end was trimmed by 6 bases and the J gene end by 5 bases; junction bases not matched to a gene: 9. The germline gives CDR1 MNHEY, CDR2 SVGAGI. The CDR3 totals 16 residues. The CDR3 protein is CASRPISGRADNEQFF. As DNA, the CDR3 is TGTGCCAGCAGACCCATTAGCGGGAGGGCCGACAATGAGCAGTTCTTC.

This clonotype showed up just a few times. The chain has TRBV20-1 and TRBJ2-1; 9 bases match TRBD1. The CDR3 runs 13 residues. V dropped 6 bases and J dropped 5; count of bases not matched to a gene: 5. The germline V gene has CDR1 DFQATT and CDR2 SNEGSKA (reference sequence). The CDR3 DNA follows: TGCAGTGCCCCGGGACAGGGACACAATGAGCAGTTCTTC. Translating it yields CSAPGQGHNEQFF.

Details on this clonotype: A junction boundary mismatches the germline segment, possibly from a read error. The gene calls are TRBV4-2 and TRBJ2-1, with D possibly matching TRBD2 (5 bases). Germline lookup yields CDR1 LGHNA and CDR2 YNFKEQ. The CDR3 is made up of 15 amino acids. The CDR3 is CASSQDWTYYSEQFF. The CDR3, as DNA: TGTGCCAGCAGCCAAGACTGGACTTACTACAGTGAGCAGTTCTTC.

This clonotype turned up a few times. CDR3 residues: CSVDRLAGGELFF. The CDR3 nucleotides are TGCAGCGTTGATCGACTAGCGGGCGGCGAGCTGTTTTTT. The chain has TRBV29-1 and TRBJ2-2, with 10 nucleotides matching TRBD2. V lost 3 bases and J lost 11; bases outside the gene matches: 6. This CDR3 is 13 amino acids long. The germline V gene has CDR1 SQVTM and CDR2 ANQGSEA.

This clonotype showed up just once. V and J are TRBV7-2 and TRBJ2-1, with D possibly TRBD1 on 5 matching bases. CDR3 length: 13 residues. CDR1 and CDR2 from the germline V gene are SGHTA and FQGNSA. V was pared by 5 bases and J by 9 bases, with 14 bases between. This chain's CDR3 is CASSADPQGEQFF. As DNA, the CDR3 is TGTGCCAGCAGCGCGGACCCTCAGGGTGAGCAGTTCTTC.